This T cell receptor beta chain comes out of a study of T cell repertoires in cytomegalovirus infection. TCRdb re-derived calls from the reads in MiXCR, one entry per CDR3 protein. The sample carries about 350,000 distinct CDR3 sequences, roughly a third recorded once. This clonotype appeared a few times. The antigen is not known. Germline lookup yields CDR1 SGDLS and CDR2 YYNGEE. The CDR3 runs to 18 residues. With 1 base clipped from V and 4 bases from J, the junction kept 10 bases outside the gene matches. The rearrangement joins TRBV9 to TRBJ2-1; 11 positions agree with TRBD2. This specimen was cultured PBMCs, taken from culture after CMV antigen stimulation. The receptor comes from a human donor in good health (CMV status not recorded). Some clones in this sample may be carry-over from other donors' samples. Here the CDR3 DNA reads TGTGCCAGCAGCGTAAGGGAAGGACTAGCGGGCCTTTACAATGAGCAGTTCTTC. Translating it yields CASSVREGLAGLYNEQFF.